This T cell receptor (beta chain) was recovered during a study of Ad26.COV2.S vaccination and SARS-CoV-2 variants. Overall study findings and caveats: Once vaccination had occurred, spike-specific CD8+ and CD4+ T cell responses reportedly showed substantial breadth. Vaccinees displayed broader spike-specific TCR repertoires than placebo recipients.

Germline assignment: CDR1 MNHEY and CDR2 SVGAGI. The CDR3 spans 15 residues. Trimming cost V 6 bases and J 0 bases, with 14 bases left between them. As for this clone: Its antigen is not known.

The method was immunoSEQ multiplex PCR; TCRdb's version includes in-frame clones alone and lacks a portion of them. The repertoire holds some 400,000 clones, approximately 91% seen once, with under 2% in the top ten. Treatment here: some 20 received Ad26.COV2.S at low or high dose, single or two shots; 5 received placebo; per-sample allocation not given. Repertoires come from day 63 after the first vaccine or placebo injection. Boston hosted the donor, who was an adult aged 18-55 years. Immunization relied on an Ad26 vector, which expressed Wuhan-strain SARS-CoV-2 spike. This sequence originates from a person between 18 and 65 years old who received the Ad26.COV2.S COVID-19 vaccine or a placebo. Here the sequenced sample was peripheral blood, taken in a trial of Ad26.COV2.S vaccine versus placebo. V usage is TRBV6-5 and J usage is TRBJ1-1; weak D call: TRBD1 (6 bases). The CDR3 loop is CASRSQGLMNTEAFF. For the CDR3, the DNA is TGTGCCAGCAGGTCACAGGGTCTCATGAACACTGAAGCTTTCTTT.